This T cell receptor beta chain derives from a study of preoperative IRX-2 immunotherapy in early breast cancer. Treatment noted: preoperative locoregional IRX-2 cytokine immunotherapy. Patients received preoperative, locoregional IRX-2 cytokine immunotherapy in a phase Ib study. Method: immunoSEQ multiplex PCR; TCRdb's copy keeps in-frame clones and lacks some. The data show under 50,000 clones, 82% seen once. By share of the sample, this clone is medium-sized. The starting material was lymph node tissue, obtained after IRX-2 immunotherapy. The receptor's source is a human donor with breast cancer.

In DNA, the CDR3 is TGCAGCGCCTCCGGGACTAGCGGTACCTACGAGCAGTACTTC. This encodes CSASGTSGTYEQYF. The gene calls are TRBV29-1 and TRBJ2-7; 11 bases match TRBD2. This CDR3 is 14 amino acids long. With V trimmed by 7 bases and J by 2 bases, 7 bases remained unmatched. Germline assignment: CDR1 SQVTM and CDR2 ANQGSEA.